The 2 T cell receptor beta chains below all came from one sample that was sequenced in a study of blood T cells in healthy people across ages. A J-beta primer mix and a sample-barcoded 5' primer were used in a second PCR of about 6 to 12 cycles. TCRdb re-derived calls from the 5' RACE reads in MiXCR, one entry per CDR3 protein. The sample includes about 1.1 million distinct CDR3 sequences, less than 45% of them seen just once. The source material was blood. The origin of the receptors is a man aged 18 to 35 in good health.

The chain uses TRBV20-1 and TRBJ2-3; perhaps D is TRBD1 or TRBD2 (6 bases each). The CDR3 spans 15 residues. V was pared by 4 bases and J by 3 bases, with 17 bases between. Germline CDR1 is DFQATT and CDR2 is SNEGSKA (reference sequence). This CDR3 reads CSAMGGSIGTDTQYF. CDR3 sequence (DNA): TGCAGTGCTATGGGGGGCTCCATCGGGACAGATACGCAGTATTTT.

This clonotype was picked up many times. The chain recombines TRBV20-1 with TRBJ2-7; D is possibly TRBD2 (5 bases). Germline lookup yields CDR1 DFQATT and CDR2 SNEGSKA (reference sequence). The CDR3 extends over 12 amino acids. Trimming took off 1 base at V and 5 bases at J, with 9 bases between the two ends. Here the CDR3 reads CSARGSGNEQYF. The CDR3 DNA reads TGCAGTGCTAGAGGATCCGGGAACGAGCAGTACTTC.